This T cell receptor (beta chain) was sequenced for a study of blood T cell repertoires in COVID-19. In the study overall: Spain, Italy and the United States supplied samples that represented acute and convalescent COVID-19.

How the authors handled the data: Estimation of nucleated cell counts was performed using reference gene primer amplification. Profiled with immunoSEQ multiplex PCR; TCRdb holds only in-frame clones, not every one. The V and J calls and clone size are taken from that table; D and trimming were inferred from the DNA. The sample carries more than 250,000 clones, around 91% recorded once. J lost 8 bases, V lost 5 bases, and 8 bases had no gene match. Germline CDR1 is MDHEN and CDR2 is SYDVKM. The CDR3 totals 14 residues. The chain has TRBV28 and TRBJ1-4; 7 bases agree with TRBD1. This TCR was recovered from a woman aged 18-29 years with acute COVID-19. The sample consisted of PBMCs or T cells enriched from blood (not recorded which). CDR3 sequence (DNA): TGTGCCAGCAGTCAACCGGGACAGAGAGAAAAACTGTTTTTT. Translating gives CASSQPGQREKLFF.